Shown below are 8 T cell receptor beta chains from a single sample sequenced in a study of T cells in Graves' hyperthyroidism and ophthalmopathy. RNA transcripts provided the source from which TCR beta CDR3 regions were amplified. The HTBI primer set drove a first-round RT-PCR of the TCR CDR3. TCRdb re-called the multiplex PCR reads with MiXCR, one entry per CDR3 protein. The repertoire holds 390,000 or so distinct CDR3 sequences, 14% to 15% seen once, with about 13% in the top ten. Sequencing input: blood. These receptor sequences come from a young man with Graves' ophthalmopathy.

This clonotype was seen ten or more times. The J gene is TRBJ2-3, the V gene TRBV29-1, with D uncertain. This CDR3 has 12 amino acids. From germline, CDR1 is SQVTM and CDR2 ANQGSEA. Between the trimmed V and J ends, which lost 3 bases and 2 bases, there was a span of 6 bases. The CDR3 DNA follows: TGCAGCGTTGATGAGAACACAGATACGCAGTATTTT. The encoded protein is CSVDENTDTQYF.

This clonotype was counted ten times or more. The CDR3 spells CASSTRASPGDTQYF. DNA for the CDR3: TGTGCCAGCAGCACCCGGGCCTCCCCCGGAGATACGCAGTATTTT. The V call is TRBV7-3, the J call TRBJ2-3; D is undetermined. CDR3 size: 15 residues. From germline, CDR1 is SGHTA and CDR2 FQGTGA. Trimming shortened V by 5 bases and J by 5 bases, and 17 bases separated the two germline ends.

The chain combines TRBV29-1 with TRBJ2-4, with TRBD2 as a possible D gene (5 bases). With 7 bases removed from V and 0 bases from J, the gap between germline ends came to 10 bases. From germline, CDR1 is SQVTM and CDR2 ANQGSEA. The CDR3 is made up of 13 amino acids. CDR3: CSGTVLAKNIQYF. The CDR3 nucleotides read TGCAGCGGGACTGTCCTAGCCAAAAACATTCAGTACTTC.

This clonotype was counted many times. The CDR3 region is CSATPSQGVADTQYF. The CDR3 DNA sequence: TGCAGTGCTACGCCGAGCCAGGGAGTTGCAGATACGCAGTATTTT. The genes are TRBV20-1 and TRBJ2-3, with D perhaps being TRBD1 or TRBD2 (5 bases each). Trimming cost V 4 bases and J 4 bases, with 18 bases left between them. The germline V gene encodes CDR1 DFQATT and CDR2 SNEGSKA (reference sequence). This CDR3 region has 15 residues.

This clonotype showed up many times. The chain employs TRBV3-1 and TRBJ2-5, with TRBD2 as a possible D gene (5 bases). The CDR3 sequence is 13 residues long. From germline, CDR1 is LGHDT and CDR2 YNNKEL (reference sequence). V was clipped by 3 bases and J by 3 bases, with 8 bases between them. CDR3 nucleotide sequence: TGTGCCAGCAGCCAGCGGGCTAAAGAGACCCAGTACTTC. Amino acid sequence: CASSQRAKETQYF.

This clonotype was recorded at least ten times. The V gene is TRBV6-2 or TRBV6-3, the J gene TRBJ2-7, with TRBD1 as a possible D gene (5 bases). CDR3 length equals 14 residues. The germline gives CDR1 MNHEY, CDR2 SVGEGT. With 4 bases removed from V and 3 bases from J, the gap between germline ends came to 13 bases. CDR3 nucleotides: TGTGCCAGCAGTTCCCGCCAAGGGGACTACGAGCAGTACTTC. Translated: CASSSRQGDYEQYF.

This clonotype was found many times. The CDR3 DNA reads as TGCAGTGCTAGAGTCACACGGCCGACTGAAGCTTTCTTT. This translates into CSARVTRPTEAFF. The chain recombines TRBV20-1 with TRBJ1-1, with no clear D. V lost 1 base, J lost 5 bases, and 11 bases lay in between. The CDR3 is 13 amino acids. The V gene's germline CDR1 is DFQATT and CDR2 SNEGSKA (reference sequence).

This clonotype was recorded many times. This rearrangement joins TRBV3-1 to TRBJ2-1; D is undetermined. Germline V lookup: CDR1 LGHDT, CDR2 YNNKEL (reference sequence). V lost 1 base and J 9 bases, leaving 4 bases between the germline ends. The length of the CDR3 is 11 residues. The CDR3 here is CASSQATEQFF. CDR3 bases: TGTGCCAGCAGCCAAGCAACTGAGCAGTTCTTC.